This T cell receptor (beta chain) was captured in a study of T cells in localized non-small cell lung cancer. CDR3 size: 14 residues. The V and J ends lost 0 bases and 5 bases respectively, with 7 bases between them. Germline-derived CDR1 and CDR2 are KGHSH and LQKENI. TCRdb's table, derived via immunoSEQ multiplex PCR, lists solely in-frame clones and lacks some. The sample has fewer than 10,000 clones; about 44% are singletons. A remark on this clone: Its antigen is not known.

Findings and limits, study-wide: For the top 100 tumor clones, a median about 62 also appeared in adjacent lung.

The sequencing here drew on lymph node tissue, taken before any cancer treatment. V and J are TRBV18 and TRBJ2-2; D gene uncertain. This TCR was recovered from a woman aged 35 to 69 with stage I lung adenocarcinoma. The CDR3: CASSPPALTGELFF. CDR3 DNA: TGTGCCAGCTCACCACCTGCTCTGACCGGGGAGCTGTTTTTT.